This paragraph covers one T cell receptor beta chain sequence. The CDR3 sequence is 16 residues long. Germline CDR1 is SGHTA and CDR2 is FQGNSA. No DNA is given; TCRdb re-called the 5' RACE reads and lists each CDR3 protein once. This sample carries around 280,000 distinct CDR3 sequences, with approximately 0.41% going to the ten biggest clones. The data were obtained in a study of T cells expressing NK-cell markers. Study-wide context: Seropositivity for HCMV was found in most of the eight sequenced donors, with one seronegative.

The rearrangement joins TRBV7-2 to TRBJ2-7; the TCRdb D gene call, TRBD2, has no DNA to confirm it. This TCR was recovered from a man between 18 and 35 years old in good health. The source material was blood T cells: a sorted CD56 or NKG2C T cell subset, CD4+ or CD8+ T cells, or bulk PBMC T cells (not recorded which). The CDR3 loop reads CASSLEGTSGRYEQYF.